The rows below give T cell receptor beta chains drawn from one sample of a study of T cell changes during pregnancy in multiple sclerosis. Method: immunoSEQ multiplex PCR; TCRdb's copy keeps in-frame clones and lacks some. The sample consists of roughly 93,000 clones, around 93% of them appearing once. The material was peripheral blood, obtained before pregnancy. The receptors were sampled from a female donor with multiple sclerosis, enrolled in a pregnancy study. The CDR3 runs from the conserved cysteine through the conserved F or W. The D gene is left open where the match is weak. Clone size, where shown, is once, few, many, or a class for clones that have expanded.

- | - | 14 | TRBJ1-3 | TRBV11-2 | CASSPGSTGNTIYF | TGTGCCAGCAGCCCGGGAAGCACTGGAAACACCATATATTTT
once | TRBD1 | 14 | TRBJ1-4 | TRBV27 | CASSKQGANEKLFF | TGTGCCAGCAGTAAACAGGGGGCTAATGAAAAACTGTTTTTT
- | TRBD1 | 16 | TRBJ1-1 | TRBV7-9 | CASSSFEQGGGTEAFF | TGTGCCAGCAGCTCCTTTGAACAGGGGGGAGGCACTGAAGCTTTCTTT
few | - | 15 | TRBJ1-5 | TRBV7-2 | CASSETGRSNQPQHF | TGTGCCAGCAGCGAGACGGGGAGGAGCAATCAGCCCCAGCATTTT
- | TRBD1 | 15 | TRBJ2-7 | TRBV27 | CASSYGTGLTYEQYF | TGTGCCAGCAGTTACGGGACAGGGTTGACCTACGAGCAGTACTTC
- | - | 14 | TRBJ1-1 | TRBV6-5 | CASSRGGMNTEAFF | TGTGCCAGCAGTAGGGGCGGAATGAACACTGAAGCTTTCTTT
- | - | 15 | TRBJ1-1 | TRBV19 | CASSIRVGGGTEAFF | TGTGCCAGTAGTATTAGGGTAGGGGGGGGCACTGAAGCTTTCTTT
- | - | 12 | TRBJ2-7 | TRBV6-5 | CASSAYRDEQYF | TGTGCCAGCAGCGCTTACAGGGACGAGCAGTACTTC
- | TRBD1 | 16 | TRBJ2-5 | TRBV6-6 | CASSSGQGSNQETQYF | TGTGCCAGCAGCTCGGGACAGGGATCCAACCAAGAGACCCAGTACTTC
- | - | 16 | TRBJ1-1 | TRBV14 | CASSTHLRGLDTEAFF | TGTGCCAGCAGCACTCACCTCAGGGGTCTGGACACTGAAGCTTTCTTT
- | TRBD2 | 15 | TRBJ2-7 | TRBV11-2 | CASSRGGGLTSEQYF | TGTGCCAGCAGCCGTGGGGGGGGACTAACCTCCGAGCAGTACTTC
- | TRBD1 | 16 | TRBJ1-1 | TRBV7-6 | CASSAQQGGMNTEAFF | TGTGCCAGCAGCGCACAACAGGGGGGAATGAACACTGAAGCTTTCTTT
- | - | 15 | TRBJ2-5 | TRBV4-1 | CASSQGTGEAETQYF | TGCGCCAGCAGCCAAGGTACAGGGGAGGCAGAGACCCAGTACTTC
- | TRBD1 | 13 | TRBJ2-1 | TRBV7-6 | CASRPKGANEQFF | TGTGCCAGCAGACCGAAGGGGGCGAATGAGCAGTTCTTC
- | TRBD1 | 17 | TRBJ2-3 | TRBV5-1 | CASSLWPGTVVTDTQYF | TGCGCCAGCAGCTTGTGGCCGGGGACAGTAGTCACAGATACGCAGTATTTT
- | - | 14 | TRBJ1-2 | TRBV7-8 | CASSFDMGHDGYTF | TGTGCCAGCAGCTTCGATATGGGGCACGATGGCTACACCTTC
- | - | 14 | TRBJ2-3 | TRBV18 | CASSGTGYTDTQYF | TGTGCCAGCTCTGGAACAGGGTACACAGATACGCAGTATTTT
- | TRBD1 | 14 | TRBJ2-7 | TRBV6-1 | CASSRGTDPYEQYF | TGTGCCAGCAGTCGAGGGACAGACCCCTACGAGCAGTACTTC
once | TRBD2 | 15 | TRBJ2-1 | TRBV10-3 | CAISEGTSGHNEQFF | TGTGCCATCAGTGAAGGGACTAGCGGTCACAATGAGCAGTTCTTC
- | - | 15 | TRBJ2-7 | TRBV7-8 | CASSLSRVESYEQYF | TGTGCCAGCAGCTTATCCAGGGTAGAATCCTACGAGCAGTACTTC
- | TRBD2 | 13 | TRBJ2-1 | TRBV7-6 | CASSLRVGGEQFF | TGTGCCAGCAGCTTAAGGGTGGGGGGGGAGCAGTTCTTC
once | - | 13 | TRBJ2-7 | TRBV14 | CASSRLTVNEQYF | TGTGCCAGCAGCCGGTTGACAGTTAACGAGCAGTACTTC
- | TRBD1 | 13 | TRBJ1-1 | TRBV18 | CASGQGLGTEAFF | TGTGCCAGCGGACAGGGGCTGGGCACTGAAGCTTTCTTT
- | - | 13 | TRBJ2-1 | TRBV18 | CASSQMAQREEFF | TGTGCCAGCTCACAAATGGCCCAGAGGGAGGAGTTCTTC
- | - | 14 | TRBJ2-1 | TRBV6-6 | CASSYTTTYNEQFF | TGTGCCAGCAGTTACACTACCACCTACAATGAGCAGTTCTTC
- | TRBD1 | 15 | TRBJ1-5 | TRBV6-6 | CASSPQTGGGQPQHF | TGTGCCAGCAGTCCTCAGACAGGGGGAGGACAGCCCCAGCATTTT
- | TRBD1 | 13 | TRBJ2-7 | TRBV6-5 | CASSPGTVYEQYF | TGTGCCAGCAGTCCCGGGACAGTCTACGAGCAGTACTTC
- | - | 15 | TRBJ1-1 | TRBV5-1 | CASSLDPHMNTEAFF | TGCGCCAGCAGCTTGGACCCCCACATGAACACTGAAGCTTTCTTT
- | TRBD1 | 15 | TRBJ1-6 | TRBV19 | CASSTSGGRISPLHF | TGTGCCAGTAGCACCTCAGGGGGCCGGATTTCACCCCTCCACTTT
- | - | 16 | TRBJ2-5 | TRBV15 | CATSGSHIREQETQYF | TGTGCCACCAGCGGAAGCCATATCCGGGAACAAGAGACCCAGTACTTC
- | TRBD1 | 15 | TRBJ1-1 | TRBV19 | CASSPDRGLNTEAFF | TGTGCCAGTAGTCCCGACAGGGGGCTGAACACTGAAGCTTTCTTT
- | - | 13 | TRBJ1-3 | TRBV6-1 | CASSDGIGNTIYF | TGTGCCAGCAGTGACGGGATTGGAAACACCATATATTTT
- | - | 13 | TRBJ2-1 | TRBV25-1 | CASSEVAGGSKFF | -
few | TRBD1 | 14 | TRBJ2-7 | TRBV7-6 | CASSFPGQGPEQYF | TGTGCCAGCAGCTTCCCGGGACAGGGACCCGAGCAGTACTTC
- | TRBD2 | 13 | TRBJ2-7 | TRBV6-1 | CASSGLAVYEQYF | TGTGCCAGCAGTGGTCTAGCGGTTTACGAGCAGTACTTC
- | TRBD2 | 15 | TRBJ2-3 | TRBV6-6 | CASSYGLADGDTQYF | TGTGCCAGCAGTTACGGCCTAGCGGACGGCGATACGCAGTATTTT
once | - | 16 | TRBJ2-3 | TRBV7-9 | CASSNPNRARGDTQYF | TGTGCCAGCAGCAACCCGAACAGGGCCCGAGGAGATACGCAGTATTTT
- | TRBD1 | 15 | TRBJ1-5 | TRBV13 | CASSLGGTGIQPQHF | TGTGCCAGCAGCTTAGGGGGGACAGGAATTCAGCCCCAGCATTTT
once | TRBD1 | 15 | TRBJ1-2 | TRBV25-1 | CASSGDRRYNYGYTF | TGTGCCAGCAGTGGGGACAGACGTTATAACTATGGCTACACCTTC
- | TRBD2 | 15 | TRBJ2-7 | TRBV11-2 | CASSIGTSGPYEQYF | TGTGCCAGCAGCATTGGGACTAGCGGGCCCTACGAGCAGTACTTC